The clone carrying this T cell receptor (beta chain) was recorded at least ten times. Its specificity is not known. This sample was taken from a study of T-cell reconstitution after alpha-beta-depleted transplantation in children. Findings and limits, study-wide: The authors attributed T-cell counts and diversity one year after transplant mostly to newly produced T cells. Some patients owed their high day-60 TCRbeta diversity to surviving recipient T cells and thymic progenitors. Alpha-beta T cells about two months after transplant reportedly derived from several hundred expanded graft clones.

The TCRbeta library was prepared with unique molecular identifiers. TCRdb processed the PCR reads anew with MiXCR; each CDR3 protein has one entry. The repertoire holds tens of thousands of distinct CDR3 sequences, with 5% to 7% as singletons. From germline, CDR1 is SGHVS and CDR2 FQNEAQ. V lost 0 bases and J lost 4; bases outside the gene matches: 11. The CDR3 loop spans 17 amino acids. This chain uses TRBV7-8 with TRBJ2-7, with TRBD1 matching over 8 bases. The receptor was isolated from a male patient between 10 and 17 years old who had a stem cell transplant for acute myeloid leukemia, so the T cells may come from the graft donor. The sample consisted of PBMCs, mostly from graft donor cells, taken 180 days after TCRalphabeta/CD19-depleted stem cell transplant. CDR3 sequence reads: CASSLATLAGGLYEQYF. The CDR3 nucleotides read TGTGCCAGCAGCTTAGCGACATTGGCAGGGGGCTTATACGAGCAGTACTTC.